A selection of T cell receptor beta chains follows, all from one sample in a study of CD8 T cells in Susac syndrome. MiXCR was run by TCRdb on the immunoSEQ multiplex PCR reads, yielding one entry per CDR3 protein. The sample contains about 210,000 distinct CDR3 sequences, 95% of which appear only once. Sample: CD4+ T cells from PBMCs. These TCRs come from a human donor with multiple sclerosis. CDR3s include the opening cysteine and the closing phenylalanine or tryptophan. D genes are given only for firm matches. Some rows have no size entry. The others give once, few or many, or a class for an expanded clone.

cdr3_aa cdr3_nt clone_size v_call d_call j_call
CASSLQGSSTDTQYF TGTGCCAGCAGCTTACAGGGGTCAAGCACAGATACGCAGTATTTT - TRBV7-8 - TRBJ2-3
CASSPFTRYTF TGTGCCAGCAGTCCCTTTACACGCTACACCTTC - TRBV6-9 - TRBJ1-2
CAGSHGTTGTDTQYF TGTGCCGGCAGCCACGGGACTACCGGCACAGATACGCAGTATTTT - TRBV3-1 TRBD2 TRBJ2-3
CATSRGIRQETQYF TGTGCCACCAGCAGAGGTATCAGACAAGAGACCCAGTACTTC - TRBV15 - TRBJ2-5
CASSEGRVHEQYF TGTGCCAGCAGTGAGGGCAGAGTTCATGAGCAGTACTTC once TRBV2 - TRBJ2-7
CASSPSGRGLFNEQFF TGTGCCAGCAGCCCCTCAGGGAGGGGGTTGTTCAATGAGCAGTTCTTC once TRBV3-1 - TRBJ2-1
CASSPRAGVYNEQFF TGTGCCAGCAGCCCCCGGGCAGGGGTCTACAATGAGCAGTTCTTC - TRBV7-9 - TRBJ2-1
CSATAGTHTGELFF TGCAGTGCTACAGCCGGGACTCACACCGGGGAGCTGTTTTTT - TRBV20-1 - TRBJ2-2
CSARQTGEGYTF TGCAGTGCTAGACAAACAGGCGAAGGCTACACCTTC - TRBV20-1 - TRBJ1-2
CSVVRGFNTDTQYF TGCAGCGTTGTAAGAGGTTTTAACACAGATACGCAGTATTTT once TRBV29-1 - TRBJ2-3
CSAPPGLAGTQYF TGCAGTGCTCCTCCGGGACTAGCGGGCACCCAGTACTTC - TRBV20-1 TRBD2 TRBJ2-5
CASSLASGDTDTQYF TGCGCCAGCAGCTTGGCTAGCGGGGACACAGATACGCAGTATTTT - TRBV5-1 TRBD2 TRBJ2-3
CATVAASTDTQYF TGTGCCACCGTAGCGGCTAGCACAGATACGCAGTATTTT - TRBV2 - TRBJ2-3
CASSFLAGGVETQYF TGTGCCAGCAGTTTCCTAGCGGGAGGCGTGGAGACCCAGTACTTC - TRBV12-3/TRBV12-4 TRBD2 TRBJ2-5
CASGRQGSYEKLFF TGTGCCAGCGGGAGACAGGGGTCTTATGAAAAACTGTTTTTT - TRBV27 TRBD1 TRBJ1-4
CASSSALGDGYTF TGTGCCAGCAGTTCCGCCTTGGGCGATGGCTACACCTTC - TRBV6-2/TRBV6-3 - TRBJ1-2
CASSSGGRSANTDTQYF TGTGCCAGCAGCTCAGGGGGTAGGAGCGCGAACACAGATACGCAGTATTTT - TRBV5-4 TRBD1 TRBJ2-3
CATRTATYEQYF TGTGCCACCCGGACGGCGACCTACGAGCAGTACTTC - TRBV6-6 - TRBJ2-7
CASSFASGVTDTQYF TGTGCCAGCAGTTTTGCTAGCGGGGTTACAGATACGCAGTATTTT once TRBV27 TRBD2 TRBJ2-3
CSAKQYTEAFF TGCAGCGCCAAACAGTACACTGAAGCTTTCTTT - TRBV29-1 - TRBJ1-1
CASNSGGELFF TGTGCCAGCAACAGTGGAGGGGAGCTGTTTTTT - TRBV6-5 - TRBJ2-2
CASSLEDRGREQYF TGCGCCAGCAGCTTGGAGGACAGGGGAAGGGAGCAGTACTTC - TRBV5-1 TRBD1 TRBJ2-7
CSVHTGRIGPNEQYF TGCAGCGTTCACACAGGGAGGATCGGGCCCAACGAGCAGTACTTC - TRBV29-1 - TRBJ2-7
CASSLPGTAVRYGYTF TGTGCCAGCAGTTTACCCGGGACAGCGGTACGGTATGGCTACACCTTC - TRBV28 TRBD1 TRBJ1-2
CASSVAAGRNTDTQYF TGTGCCAGCAGCGTAGCAGCGGGTCGTAACACAGATACGCAGTATTTT - TRBV9 - TRBJ2-3
CASSQAVPYEQYF TGTGCCAGCAGCCAAGCCGTGCCCTACGAGCAGTACTTC - TRBV3-1 - TRBJ2-7
CASSLTGSNEQFF TGTGCCAGCAGCTTAACGGGCTCCAATGAGCAGTTCTTC - TRBV7-3 - TRBJ2-1
CSARAQGDEQYF TGCAGTGCTAGAGCCCAGGGTGACGAGCAGTACTTC - TRBV20-1 - TRBJ2-7